One and the same sample provided the 21 T cell receptor beta chains below, sequenced in a study of T cell responses to AZD1222 COVID-19 vaccine. The assay was immunoSEQ multiplex PCR, and TCRdb's table has in-frame clones only and misses some. The sample yields about 120,000 clones, 88% seen once. The sequencing here drew on peripheral blood, taken 28 days after the second AZD1222 dose. These receptors were taken from an adult who received the AZD1222 COVID-19 vaccine.

The genes are TRBV6-2 or TRBV6-3 and TRBJ1-5, with D perhaps TRBD1 (6 bases). V dropped 3 bases and J dropped 0 bases, with 15 bases sitting between them. Germline CDR1 MNHEY, CDR2 SVGEGT. The CDR3 covers 17 residues. The CDR3 sequence: CASSYEQGKDSNQPQHF. DNA of the CDR3: TGTGCCAGCAGTTATGAACAGGGAAAAGATAGCAATCAGCCCCAGCATTTT.

The chain recombines TRBV6-1 with TRBJ1-6, with TRBD1 matching 8 bases. CDR1 is MNHNS and CDR2 is SASEGT in the germline V gene. V lost 1 base, J lost 11 bases, and 1 base stayed unmatched. This CDR3 has 13 residues. The CDR3: CASSEGTGTPLHF. The CDR3 DNA reads as TGTGCCAGCAGTGAAGGGACAGGGACACCCCTCCACTTT.

V is TRBV13 and J is TRBJ2-3; unclear D gene. The CDR3 is 12 amino acids. V was pared by 0 bases and J by 7 bases, with 5 bases between. In germline, CDR1 is PRHDT, CDR2 FYEKMQ (reference sequence). The CDR3 sequence: CASSLGLNTQYF. The CDR3 DNA reads as TGTGCCAGCAGCTTAGGCCTGAATACGCAGTATTTT.

In the case of this clone: The sample carries other DNA sequences with the same CDR3. The chain couples TRBV11-3 to TRBJ1-3; no clear D. V lost 3 bases and J 2 bases, leaving 2 bases between the germline ends. This CDR3 is built from 12 residues. CDR1 SGHNT and CDR2 YENEEA come from the germline V gene. The chain's CDR3 is CASSLPGNTIYF. The DNA for the CDR3 is TGTGCCAGCAGCTTGCCTGGAAACACCATATATTTT. Full variable domain (missing parts from reference TRBV11-3 and TRBJ1-3): EAGVVQSPRYKIIEKKQPVAFWCNPISGHNTLYWYLQNLGQGPELLIRYENEEAVDDSQLPKDRFSAERLKGVDSTLKIQPAELGDSAVYLCASSLPGNTIYFGEGSWLTVV.

The chain carries TRBV19 and TRBJ1-2; 9 positions match TRBD1. The germline V gene encodes CDR1 LNHDA and CDR2 SQIVND (reference sequence). This CDR3 comprises 14 residues. J gave up 3 bases and V 1 base, and 0 bases lay outside the gene matches. The CDR3 is CASSIGTGDYGYTF. CDR3 bases: TGTGCCAGTAGTATAGGGACAGGGGACTATGGCTACACCTTC.

The V and J genes are TRBV4-1 and TRBJ2-1, with TRBD2 matching 8 bases. Germline V lookup: CDR1 MGHRA, CDR2 YSYEKL. The length of the CDR3 is 16 residues. With 2 bases clipped from V and 5 bases from J, the junction kept 8 bases outside the gene matches. The CDR3 sequence: CASSQFPGGPDNEQFF. The CDR3 DNA is TGCGCCAGCAGCCAATTCCCGGGGGGGCCGGACAATGAGCAGTTCTTC.

This chain's CDR3 is CASSPGTGGSPLHF. The CDR3 nucleotides are TGTGCCAGCAGCCCCGGGACAGGGGGTTCACCCCTCCACTTT. The V call is TRBV9, the J call TRBJ1-6; 11 positions match TRBD1. V shed 4 bases, J shed 9 bases, and the junction held 3 bases outside the gene matches. CDR1 and CDR2 (germline): SGDLS, YYNGEE. The CDR3 spans 14 residues.

This chain uses TRBV7-2 with TRBJ2-7; D could derive from TRBD1 or TRBD2 (7 bases each). The CDR3 contains 15 residues. Between the trimmed V and J ends, which lost 5 bases and 4 bases, there was a span of 18 bases. Germline assignment: CDR1 SGHTA and CDR2 FQGNSA. The CDR3 region has the DNA TGTGCCAGCAGCCCGGGGAGGGGGCGCTTGTACGAGCAGTACTTC. Translating gives CASSPGRGRLYEQYF.

The chain has TRBV18 and TRBJ2-7, with TRBD1 matching over 8 bases. Trimming cost V 6 bases and J 1 base; bases outside gene matches: 8. The CDR3 length is 15 residues. Germline assignment: CDR1 KGHSH and CDR2 LQKENI. The CDR3 spells CASSRTGIKSYEQYF. Here the CDR3 DNA reads TGTGCCAGCTCGCGGACAGGGATAAAATCCTACGAGCAGTACTTC.

The rearrangement joins TRBV12-5 to TRBJ1-6; a possible D gene is TRBD1 (5 bases). CDR3 length equals 16 residues. Germline CDR1 LGHNT, CDR2 FRNRAP. V was clipped by 6 bases and J by 3 bases, with 15 bases between them. The CDR3 loop reads CASGMSRDRYNSPLHF. In DNA, the CDR3 is TGTGCTAGTGGGATGAGCAGGGACCGCTATAATTCACCCCTCCACTTT.

The chain carries TRBV19 and TRBJ1-2, with unresolved D. The CDR3 runs to 13 residues. Germline CDR1 reads LNHDA; CDR2 reads SQIVND (reference sequence). V was clipped by 3 bases and J by 4 bases, with 9 bases between them. CDR3: CASSMDGSYGYTF. The CDR3 DNA reads TGTGCCAGTAGTATGGACGGATCCTATGGCTACACCTTC.

CDR3 sequence reads: CASSPGSWGTGQADTQYF. The CDR3 DNA is TGTGCCAGCAGCCCCGGGTCTTGGGGGACAGGACAGGCAGATACGCAGTATTTT. V and J are TRBV11-3 and TRBJ2-3; 8 bases align to TRBD1. Germline trimming cut 5 bases from V and 4 bases from J; bases unmatched to any gene: 17. The CDR3 length is 18 residues. Germline V CDR1 and CDR2: SGHNT, YENEEA.

The J gene is TRBJ2-2, the V gene TRBV3-1 (or the pseudogene TRBV3-2); D not resolved. Trimming took off 4 bases at V and 4 bases at J, with 13 bases between the two ends. Germline CDR1 is LGHDT and CDR2 is YNNKEL (reference sequence). This CDR3 is built from 15 residues. The CDR3 sequence: CASSRYDWGTGELFF. The DNA for the CDR3 is TGTGCCAGCAGCCGTTATGATTGGGGCACCGGGGAGCTGTTTTTT.

This chain connects TRBV4-3 to TRBJ1-1; D remains unclear. The germline CDR1 and CDR2 sequences are LGHNA and YSLEER. Trimming removed 0 bases at V and 1 base at J, with 12 bases between. The CDR3 sequence is 16 residues long. This CDR3 is CASSQDLFSWNTEAFF. The CDR3 DNA follows: TGCGCCAGCAGCCAAGATCTTTTCAGCTGGAACACTGAAGCTTTCTTT.

CDR3: CAWSVPSTDTQYF. For the CDR3, the DNA is TGTGCCTGGAGTGTTCCTAGCACAGATACGCAGTATTTT. J is TRBJ2-3 and V is TRBV30; D remains unclear. Trimming took 0 bases from V and 0 from J, leaving 4 bases between them. Germline V lookup: CDR1 GTSNPN, CDR2 SVGIG (reference sequence). The CDR3 is 13 residues long.

This clone was counted a single time. The chain uses TRBV28 and TRBJ2-7; maybe TRBD1 (7 bases). Per the germline V gene, CDR1 is MDHEN and CDR2 is SYDVKM. The length of the CDR3 is 15 residues. The V gene lost 8 bases and the J gene lost 1 base, with 18 bases spanning the gap. The CDR3 protein is CASENRQGLSYEQYF. CDR3 bases: TGTGCCAGCGAAAATCGACAGGGACTTTCCTACGAGCAGTACTTC.

The V gene is TRBV7-6, the J gene TRBJ2-2; D may be TRBD2 (6 bases). The CDR3 has 17 amino acids. The V gene's germline CDR1 is SGHVS and CDR2 FNYEAQ. The ends were cut back, 0 bases at V and 1 base at J, with 12 bases in the middle. The CDR3 loop is CASSLAERELNTGELFF. The CDR3 DNA sequence: TGTGCCAGCAGCTTAGCAGAACGGGAGCTGAACACCGGGGAGCTGTTTTTT.

The chain is built from TRBV19 and TRBJ1-2; TRBD1 matches at 7 bases. The CDR3 spans 15 residues. CDR1 is LNHDA, CDR2 SQIVND, per germline (reference sequence). The V segment lost 5 bases and the J segment 2 bases; nucleotides outside the gene matches: 8. The CDR3: CASSETGQRNYGYTF. DNA of the CDR3: TGTGCCAGTAGTGAAACGGGACAGAGGAACTATGGCTACACCTTC. The whole variable domain, remainder taken from reference TRBV19 and TRBJ1-2, is DGGITQSPKYLFRKEGQNVTLSCEQNLNHDAMYWYRQDPGQGLRLIYYSQIVNDFQKGDIAEGYSVSREKKESFPLTVTSAQKNPTAFYLCASSETGQRNYGYTFGSGTRLTVV.

The chain combines TRBV5-5 with TRBJ1-1; tentatively, D is TRBD1 (5 bases). This CDR3 has 13 residues. Germline V lookup: CDR1 SGHKS, CDR2 YYEKEE (reference sequence). V shed 0 bases and J shed 5 bases, with 8 bases lying between them. The CDR3 DNA sequence: TGTGCCAGCAGCTTGGTACCAGGGACTGAAGCTTTCTTT. This sequence encodes CASSLVPGTEAFF.

The chain combines TRBV6-1 with TRBJ2-1, with 10 bases matching TRBD2. Germline CDR1 and CDR2: MNHNS and SASEGT. With 6 bases clipped from V and 1 base from J, the junction kept 9 bases outside the gene matches. This CDR3 region has 17 residues. For the CDR3, the DNA is TGTGCCAGCAGAGAATTTGTACTAGCGGGATCCTACAATGAGCAGTTCTTC. This gives the protein CASREFVLAGSYNEQFF.

V usage is TRBV7-9 and J usage is TRBJ1-1; no firm D call. Germline V gene sequence: CDR1 SEHNR, CDR2 FQNEAQ (reference sequence). V shed 5 bases and J shed 0 bases, with 13 bases lying between them. The CDR3 contains 15 residues. CDR3 nucleotide sequence: TGTGCCAGCAGCCCCCGACCGGAACTGAACACTGAAGCTTTCTTT. Translated, it gives CASSPRPELNTEAFF. Using reference TRBV7-9 and TRBJ1-1 for the parts outside the CDR3, the full variable domain is DTGVSQNPRHKITKRGQNVTFRCDPISEHNRLYWYRQTLGQGPEFLTYFQNEAQLEKSRLLSDRFSAERPKGSFSTLEIQRTEQGDSAMYLCASSPRPELNTEAFFGQGTRLTVV.